These 30 T cell receptor beta chains were all obtained from the same sample, sequenced in a study of T cells in Graves' hyperthyroidism and ophthalmopathy. RNA transcripts yielded amplified TCR beta CDR3 regions. First-round RT-PCR with HTBI primers amplified the TCR CDR3 region. Each CDR3 protein is one row after TCRdb ran MiXCR on the multiplex PCR reads. The sample has 600,000 to 800,000 distinct CDR3 sequences; roughly a third are singletons. Material for sequencing was blood. These receptors came from a woman in her forties with Graves' hyperthyroidism.

The chain combines TRBV3-1 with TRBJ1-4; D gene uncertain. The germline gives CDR1 LGHDT, CDR2 YNNKEL (reference sequence). The CDR3 length is 15 residues. V lost 7 bases to trimming and J lost 8 bases, with 20 bases between them. The CDR3 coding sequence is TGTGCCAGCACCCGTACCAGTTTTGGGGAGGAAAAACTGTTTTTT. Protein sequence: CASTRTSFGEEKLFF.

This clonotype was seen a handful of times. The gene calls are TRBV12-3 or TRBV12-4 and TRBJ1-5, with D maybe TRBD1 (6 bases). CDR3 length: 14 residues. V lost 6 bases, J lost 4 bases, and 13 bases lay in between. The CDR3 loop is CASRQGPGNQPQHF. The DNA for the CDR3 is TGTGCCAGCAGACAGGGACCGGGGAATCAGCCCCAGCATTTT.

This clonotype was found a few times. The chain combines TRBV12-3 or TRBV12-4 with TRBJ1-2; TRBD1 matches 8 bases. This CDR3 region has 17 residues. The junction had 15 bases not matched to a gene; V was cut back by 5 bases and J by 4 bases. CDR3 residues: CASSPPPGTGKSYGYTF. In DNA form, the CDR3 reads TGTGCCAGCAGTCCACCGCCAGGGACAGGCAAGAGCTATGGCTACACCTTC.

Worth noting for this clonotype: The CDR3 end shows no conserved phenylalanine or tryptophan, and so a read error is likely. This sequence joins TRBV6-5 and TRBJ1-1; the D gene is possibly TRBD1 (5 bases). The ends were cut back, 9 bases at V and 0 bases at J, with 11 bases in the middle. Germline lookup yields CDR1 MNHEY and CDR2 SVGAGI. The CDR3 contains 13 residues. DNA for the CDR3: TGTGCCAGTGGACCCAGGGTGAACACTGAAGCTTTCTCT. It translates to CASGPRVNTEAFS.

V usage is TRBV10-3 and J usage is TRBJ1-1; D unresolved. The CDR3 is 12 residues long. The germline V gene encodes CDR1 ENHRY and CDR2 SYGVKD. V lost 2 bases and J lost 7, with 8 bases in between. The CDR3 protein is CAISEAESEAFF. Here the CDR3 DNA reads TGTGCCATCAGTGAGGCGGAGAGTGAAGCTTTCTTT.

The chain is built from TRBV2 and TRBJ2-7; 7 bases fit TRBD1. CDR3 length: 14 residues. Germline values: CDR1 SNHLY, CDR2 FYNNEI. Unmatched junction bases numbered 9, after V lost 5 bases and J lost 5 bases. CDR3 coding DNA: TGTGCCAGCAGTTTATTACAGGGGAAAAACGAGCAGTACTTC. It codes for CASSLLQGKNEQYF.

The chain carries TRBV2 and TRBJ2-5; D is unclear. V gave up 1 base and J gave up 2 bases, with 14 bases separating them. The germline CDR1 and CDR2 sequences are SNHLY and FYNNEI. CDR3 length: 16 amino acids. CDR3 region: CASSEGTDSVQETQYF. CDR3 nucleotide sequence: TGTGCCAGCAGTGAAGGGACCGATTCAGTTCAAGAGACCCAGTACTTC.

The table lists this clonotype with a few counts. The CDR3 loop is CASSEKGSDTQYF. The CDR3 nucleotides read TGTGCCAGCAGTGAAAAGGGGTCAGATACGCAGTATTTT. The chain is built from TRBV2 and TRBJ2-3, with D possibly TRBD1 on 5 matching bases. The CDR3 is 13 residues long. Germline CDR1 SNHLY, CDR2 FYNNEI. Trimming took off 2 bases at V and 4 bases at J, with 7 bases between the two ends.

The genes are TRBV28 and TRBJ1-1; possible D gene TRBD1, 6 bases. V was shortened by 4 bases and J by 7 bases, with 13 bases between the two germline ends. Germline V lookup: CDR1 MDHEN, CDR2 SYDVKM. There are 13 residues in the CDR3. CDR3 amino acids: CASSSPDRIEAFF. DNA for the CDR3: TGTGCCAGCAGTTCTCCGGACAGAATTGAAGCTTTCTTT.

This clonotype was seen more than once but under ten times. No DNA is shown, since the ends of the CDR3 on it are uncertain; the CDR3 is the one TCRdb lists. The chain has TRBV29-1 and TRBJ2-2; no DNA check was done on the table's D call, TRBD1. Germline V CDR1 and CDR2: SQVTM, ANQGSEA. The CDR3 spans 21 residues, counting both ends. The CDR3 sequence: CSVEGQGGVLTFGAGTGELFF.

V usage is TRBV7-9 and J usage is TRBJ1-2; possible D gene TRBD1, 5 bases. Germline V lookup: CDR1 SEHNR, CDR2 FQNEAQ (reference sequence). CDR3 length equals 15 residues. The V and J ends lost 6 bases and 4 bases respectively, with 18 bases between them. The CDR3 sequence is CASSLSRGGGYGYTF. The CDR3 nucleotides are TGTGCCAGCAGTTTATCCCGGGGTGGGGGCTATGGCTACACCTTC. The whole variable domain, remainder taken from reference TRBV7-9 and TRBJ1-2, is DTGVSQNPRHKITKRGQNVTFRCDPISEHNRLYWYRQTLGQGPEFLTYFQNEAQLEKSRLLSDRFSAERPKGSFSTLEIQRTEQGDSAMYLCASSLSRGGGYGYTFGSGTRLTVV.

This clonotype occurred many times. The V gene is TRBV2, the J gene TRBJ2-7; D may correspond to TRBD1 or TRBD2 (5 bases each). Trimming took off 5 bases at V and 5 bases at J, with 16 bases between the two ends. The V gene's germline CDR1 is SNHLY and CDR2 FYNNEI. The length of the CDR3 is 14 residues. CDR3 protein: CASSRMGLAHEQYF. The CDR3 DNA is TGTGCCAGCAGTCGAATGGGGCTAGCCCACGAGCAGTACTTC.

CDR3 DNA: TGTGCCATCAGTGGGGGACGGGGGGATACGCAGTATTTT. Amino acid sequence: CAISGGRGDTQYF. The V call is TRBV10-3, the J call TRBJ2-2, with a possible D match to TRBD2 (6 bases). The J call may be wrong; the DNA end is better matched by TRBJ2-3. The germline V gene has CDR1 ENHRY and CDR2 SYGVKD. This CDR3 is 13 amino acids long.

The CDR3 DNA follows: TGTGCCAGCACCGGGGACAGGGGGTTCGAGCAGTACTTC. Translating it yields CASTGDRGFEQYF. This sequence joins TRBV12-3 or TRBV12-4 and TRBJ2-7; the match to TRBD1 covers 11 bases. This CDR3 contains 13 residues. The J segment lost 6 bases and the V segment lost 7 bases, leaving 5 bases of the junction unmatched.

This rearrangement joins TRBV29-1 to TRBJ1-1, with D hard to call. CDR1 is SQVTM, CDR2 ANQGSEA, per germline. V was clipped by 8 bases and J by 10 bases, with 23 bases between them. The CDR3 extends over 13 amino acids. In nucleotides, the CDR3 is TGCAGCCCCCCAGGATTCGGCGGCACGGGAGCTTTCTTT. It is translated as CSPPGFGGTGAFF. Complete variable domain (other parts from reference TRBV29-1 and TRBJ1-1): SAVISQKPSRDICQRGTSLTIQCQVDSQVTMMFWYRQQPGQSLTLIATANQGSEATYESGFVIDKFPISRPNLTFSTLTVSNMSPEDSSIYLCSPPGFGGTGAFFGQGTRLTVV.

This clonotype appeared many times. The V gene is TRBV15, the J gene TRBJ2-7, with D hard to call. The CDR3 is 15 amino acids. Germline assignment: CDR1 LNHNV and CDR2 YYDKDF (reference sequence). The V and J ends lost 0 bases and 7 bases respectively, with 16 bases between them. The CDR3 region has the DNA TGTGCCACCAGCAGAGATCCCGGGCCTCGCTGGGAGCAGTACTTC. Protein: CATSRDPGPRWEQYF.

In this sample, this clonotype turned up many times. V gene TRBV16 combines with J gene TRBJ1-6; no definite D call. The CDR3 has 13 amino acids. V lost 11 bases, J lost 6 bases, and 14 bases lay in between. Germline CDR1 reads KGHSY; CDR2 reads FQNENV. CDR3 in amino acids: CAVSEVVNSPLHF. For the CDR3, the DNA is TGTGCCGTAAGTGAGGTGGTTAATTCACCCCTCCACTTT.

This clonotype was found once. The chain carries TRBV29-1 and TRBJ2-7, with 10 nucleotides matching TRBD2. Trimming removed 3 bases from V and 5 bases from J; junction bases left unmatched: 7. Germline CDR1 and CDR2: SQVTM and ANQGSEA. The CDR3 runs to 14 residues. The CDR3 nucleotides are TGCAGCGTTGAGCTAGCGGGGGCAAGAGACGAGCAGTACTTC. Encoded protein: CSVELAGARDEQYF.

The table lists this clonotype with many counts. The chain couples TRBV7-2 to TRBJ1-3; D uncertain. The CDR3 is 11 residues long. V dropped 2 bases and J dropped 5 bases, with 1 base sitting between them. Germline CDR1 reads SGHTA; CDR2 reads FQGNSA. Written as DNA, the CDR3 is TGTGCCAGCAGCTTACGAAACACCATATATTTT. This encodes CASSLRNTIYF.

This clonotype was counted ten times or more. V is TRBV7-2 and J is TRBJ2-5, with 10 bases matching TRBD1. This CDR3 is built from 16 residues. CDR1 and CDR2 (germline): SGHTA, FQGNSA. The trim removed 2 bases at V and 5 bases at J, leaving 8 bases unmatched. The CDR3 nucleotides read TGTGCCAGCAGCTTATGGGGACAGGGGTTTCACGAGACCCAGTACTTC. This sequence encodes CASSLWGQGFHETQYF. Complete variable domain (other parts from reference TRBV7-2 and TRBJ2-5): GAGVSQSPSNKVTEKGKDVELRCDPISGHTALYWYRQSLGQGLEFLIYFQGNSAPDKSGLPSDRFSAERTGGSVSTLTIQRTQQEDSAVYLCASSLWGQGFHETQYFGPGTRLLVL.

This rearrangement joins TRBV7-6 to TRBJ2-3; D unclear. The V end was cut by 0 bases, the J end by 4 bases, with 17 bases between. The V gene's germline CDR1 is SGHVS and CDR2 FNYEAQ. The CDR3 runs to 17 residues. CDR3 nucleotide sequence: TGTGCCAGCAGCTTAGCTCCCCCGGCTAGTGGGGCAGATACGCAGTATTTT. It codes for CASSLAPPASGADTQYF.

The V and J genes are TRBV10-3 and TRBJ2-7; no clear D. V lost 5 bases and J lost 3, with 14 bases in between. The CDR3 loop spans 14 amino acids. Germline V gene data show CDR1 as ENHRY and CDR2 as SYGVKD. Here the CDR3 DNA reads TGTGCCATCAGTTTAGGCCTAGGGTTCTACGAGCAGTACTTC. Translation: CAISLGLGFYEQYF.

The chain has TRBV10-3 and TRBJ1-1; TRBD1 might be the D (5 bases). Trimming shortened V by 5 bases and J by 6 bases, and 16 bases separated the two germline ends. In germline, CDR1 is ENHRY, CDR2 SYGVKD. This CDR3 has 14 residues. CDR3 sequence reads: CAISTDGTLPEAFF. CDR3 sequence (DNA): TGTGCCATCAGTACCGATGGGACCTTGCCTGAAGCTTTCTTT.

Only a few counts were recorded for this clonotype. The chain couples TRBV29-1 to TRBJ1-5; D unresolved. The V end lost 2 bases, the J end lost 5 bases, and 10 bases lay between the germline ends. This CDR3 has 13 residues. Germline V CDR1 and CDR2: SQVTM, ANQGSEA. The CDR3 region is CSVEYGRDQPQHF. The CDR3 region has the DNA TGCAGCGTTGAATATGGGAGGGATCAGCCCCAGCATTTT.

V gene TRBV2 combines with J gene TRBJ1-5; D gene uncertain. V lost 4 bases and J 3 bases, leaving 16 bases between the germline ends. The CDR3 consists of 16 residues. CDR1 and CDR2 (germline): SNHLY, FYNNEI. CDR3 amino acids: CASSARTLSFNQPQHF. The CDR3 DNA is TGTGCCAGCAGTGCAAGGACCCTGAGCTTCAATCAGCCCCAGCATTTT.

In its sample, this clonotype was seen a few times. The chain combines TRBV5-6 with TRBJ2-5; 7 nucleotides agree with TRBD1. Germline CDR1 reads SGHDT; CDR2 reads YYEEEE. The CDR3 is 15 residues long. The V segment lost 4 bases and the J segment 5 bases; nucleotides outside the gene matches: 11. CDR3 in amino acids: CASSLYETGKETQYF. DNA for the CDR3: TGTGCCAGCAGCCTATATGAGACAGGGAAGGAGACCCAGTACTTC.

This clonotype showed up many times. This chain links TRBV29-1 with TRBJ1-1; D is undetermined. CDR1 and CDR2 from the germline V gene are SQVTM and ANQGSEA. This CDR3 contains 14 residues. Trimming removed 0 bases from V and 1 base from J, with 9 bases in between. CDR3 loop: CSVEDLLGNTEAFF. CDR3 coding DNA: TGCAGCGTTGAAGATCTTCTTGGGAACACTGAAGCTTTCTTT. Full variable domain (outside the CDR3, taken from reference TRBV29-1 and TRBJ1-1): SAVISQKPSRDICQRGTSLTIQCQVDSQVTMMFWYRQQPGQSLTLIATANQGSEATYESGFVIDKFPISRPNLTFSTLTVSNMSPEDSSIYLCSVEDLLGNTEAFFGQGTRLTVV.

The gene calls are TRBV25-1 and TRBJ1-4; the D gene is possibly TRBD1 (5 bases). The CDR3 runs 15 residues. The V gene's germline CDR1 is MGHDK and CDR2 SYGVNS. V lost 1 base and J 8 bases, leaving 14 bases between the germline ends. CDR3 DNA: TGTGCCAGCAGTGAATTGTCCAAGGGGCGGGAAAAACTGTTTTTT. Translated, it gives CASSELSKGREKLFF.

This chain joins TRBV19 and TRBJ2-7; 11 bases are a match to TRBD2. The trim removed 1 base at V and 1 base at J, leaving 9 bases unmatched. Germline CDR1 is LNHDA and CDR2 is SQIVND (reference sequence). The CDR3 contains 18 residues. The CDR3 here is CASSIVSTTSGNSYEQYF. In DNA, the CDR3 is TGTGCCAGTAGTATAGTCTCGACGACTAGCGGGAATTCCTACGAGCAGTACTTC.

The chain recombines TRBV5-7 with TRBJ1-3, with D perhaps matching TRBD1 (5 bases). TRBV5-7 is given ORF status, its function remaining uncertain. Trimming left V 3 bases short and J 3 bases short, with 19 bases between. CDR3 length: 17 amino acids. CDR3 residues: CASSSTGGETYGNTIYF. Here the CDR3 DNA reads TGTGCCAGCAGCTCGACCGGGGGGGAAACCTATGGAAACACCATATATTTT.